The clone carrying this T cell receptor beta chain was counted ten times or more. This specimen comes from a study of low-dose radiotherapy and immunotherapy resistance in tumors. Study background: It was every two weeks, one day before radiation and immunotherapy, that intravenous cyclophosphamide 200 mg/m2 was given.

V dropped 6 bases and J dropped 7; count of bases not matched to a gene: 7. CDR1 is MNHEY and CDR2 is SVGEGT in the germline V gene. The CDR3 has 13 amino acids. Primers used for first-strand cDNA, a TRAV- and TRBV-specific set, covered both alpha and beta chains. The TCRs were subjected to amplification over roughly 18 PCR cycles employing a constant-region primer in conjunction with a V-primer adapter. Each CDR3 protein is one row after TCRdb ran MiXCR on the reads. The data show approximately 100,000 distinct CDR3 sequences, around 20% seen once. The time point is: after trial treatment. Stated treatment: LDRT plus nivolumab, ipilimumab, low-dose cyclophosphamide and aspirin (RACIN trial).

This TCR derives from a male donor with prostate cancer. The chain uses TRBV6-2 or TRBV6-3 and TRBJ1-2; 8 positions match TRBD1. Sequenced here: PBMCs, sampled after low-dose radiotherapy plus immunotherapy. The CDR3 reads CASRTPGGTGYTF. The CDR3 DNA follows: TGTGCCAGCAGGACCCCAGGGGGCACTGGCTACACCTTC.